These 17 T cell receptor beta chains share one sample of origin, sequenced in a study of blood T cell repertoires in COVID-19. The repertoire was sequenced with immunoSEQ multiplex PCR; TCRdb's copy has only in-frame clones and lacks some. Of approximately 190,000 clones listed, roughly 81% are singletons. Material for sequencing was peripheral blood. The receptor source for this set is a woman aged 70-85 years with active or convalescent COVID-19.

This clone has a single count. The rearrangement links TRBV28 to TRBJ2-5; D is uncertain. The CDR3 has 11 residues. V was trimmed by 8 bases and J by 7 bases, leaving 11 bases between them. Germline CDR1 reads MDHEN; CDR2 reads SYDVKM. The CDR3 nucleotides are TGTGCCAGCGCGGCGACCGGGACCCAGTACTTC. It specifies CASAATGTQYF.

The sample holds one count of this clone. This sequence joins TRBV10-3 and TRBJ2-5; a possible D gene is TRBD2 (6 bases). V lost 4 bases, J lost 2 bases, and 14 bases lay in between. The germline V gene encodes CDR1 ENHRY and CDR2 SYGVKD. This CDR3 comprises 15 residues. CDR3 sequence reads: CAISGTGRGQETQYF. For the CDR3, the DNA is TGTGCCATCAGTGGAACCGGACGGGGGCAAGAGACCCAGTACTTC.

The chain has TRBV19 and TRBJ2-5, with D possibly TRBD1 on 6 matching bases. Trimming removed 5 bases from V and 2 bases from J, with 18 bases in between. The germline V gene has CDR1 LNHDA and CDR2 SQIVND (reference sequence). There are 16 residues in the CDR3. CDR3 DNA: TGTGCCAGTAGTGTGACAGGAGGTGTCCCTCAAGAGACCCAGTACTTC. It is translated as CASSVTGGVPQETQYF.

V is TRBV30 and J is TRBJ2-7; D might be TRBD2 (6 bases). Between the trimmed V and J ends, which lost 3 bases and 2 bases, there was a span of 14 bases. The CDR3 sequence is 14 residues long. The germline gives CDR1 GTSNPN, CDR2 SVGIG (reference sequence). The CDR3 sequence is CAWSGGRGTYEQYF. As DNA, the CDR3 is TGTGCCTGGAGCGGGGGACGGGGGACCTACGAGCAGTACTTC.

This rearrangement joins TRBV21-1 to TRBJ2-2; TRBD2 is taken as the D call from the table, unchecked against the DNA. TRBV21-1 is tagged as a pseudogene. CDR3 size: 14 residues. The CDR3 DNA reads TGTGCCAGCAGCGGGGGACTAAACACCGGGGAGCTGTTTTTT. Protein sequence: CASSGGLNTGELFF.

The chain joins TRBV5-1 to TRBJ1-1; 7 nucleotides match TRBD1. Germline V CDR1 and CDR2: SGHRS, YFSETQ. The CDR3 runs 16 residues. Unmatched junction bases numbered 6, after V lost 0 bases and J lost 1 base. CDR3 sequence (DNA): TGCGCCAGCAGCTTGGATGGAGGGACAGCGAACACTGAAGCTTTCTTT. It codes for CASSLDGGTANTEAFF.

This chain's CDR3 is CASSPPGQAINQPQHF. CDR3 sequence (DNA): TGTGCCAGCAGTCCTCCGGGACAGGCCATAAATCAGCCCCAGCATTTT. The V gene is TRBV28, the J gene TRBJ1-5; 8 positions match TRBD1. The CDR3 is made up of 16 amino acids. V shed 5 bases, J shed 4 bases, and the junction held 10 bases outside the gene matches. The germline V gene encodes CDR1 MDHEN and CDR2 SYDVKM.

The rearrangement links TRBV28 to TRBJ2-5; 10 bases agree with TRBD2. Looked up from germline, CDR1 is MDHEN and CDR2 is SYDVKM. The CDR3 is made up of 19 amino acids. V was clipped by 7 bases and J by 5 bases; unmatched bases: 22. In nucleotides, the CDR3 is TGTGCCAGCACTCCCTCAGGGGCTAGCGGGAGAAGGGTGTGGGAGACCCAGTACTTC. Its translation is CASTPSGASGRRVWETQYF. The full variable domain, with the rest looked up from reference TRBV28 and TRBJ2-5, is DVKVTQSSRYLVKRTGEKVFLECVQDMDHENMFWYRQDPGLGLRLIYFSYDVKMKEKGDIPEGYSVSREKKERFSLILESASTNQTSMYLCASTPSGASGRRVWETQYFGPGTRLLVL.

The sample holds many counts of this clone. The J gene is TRBJ2-3, the V gene TRBV19, with D possibly TRBD2 on 5 matching bases. This CDR3 has 15 amino acids. Germline V gene lookup returns CDR1 LNHDA and CDR2 SQIVND (reference sequence). V lost 7 bases and J 2 bases, leaving 16 bases between the germline ends. CDR3 in DNA: TGTGCCAGTACCCCTGCGGGCGCATACACAGATACGCAGTATTTT. Its protein is CASTPAGAYTDTQYF.

The genes are TRBV29-1 and TRBJ2-1; 7 positions match TRBD1. V was clipped by 6 bases and J by 3 bases; unmatched bases: 5. Germline CDR1 is SQVTM and CDR2 is ANQGSEA. This CDR3 is 13 amino acids long. The CDR3 DNA reads as TGCAGCGTACAGGGGATTCTCTACAATGAGCAGTTCTTC. Translated: CSVQGILYNEQFF.

This clone has more than one count but fewer than ten. V gene TRBV28 combines with J gene TRBJ2-1; 14 bases are a match to TRBD2. V trimming: 4 bases; J trimming: 1 base; junction bases outside the gene matches: 0. The CDR3 extends over 16 amino acids. The germline gives CDR1 MDHEN, CDR2 SYDVKM. The CDR3 region is CASSWTSGRSYNEQFF. CDR3 sequence (DNA): TGTGCCAGCAGTTGGACTAGCGGGAGGTCCTACAATGAGCAGTTCTTC.

The chain links TRBV28 to TRBJ2-5; D is unresolved. The length of the CDR3 is 15 residues. Per germline, CDR1 MDHEN and CDR2 SYDVKM. V lost 2 bases to trimming and J lost 1 base, with 11 bases between them. CDR3 nucleotides: TGTGCCAGCAGTTTAGCCGTAGAGGCCCAAGAGACCCAGTACTTC. This encodes CASSLAVEAQETQYF.

V and J are TRBV5-1 and TRBJ2-2; D not resolved. CDR3 size: 13 residues. Trimming left V 4 bases short and J 6 bases short, with 10 bases between. Per the germline V gene, CDR1 is SGHRS and CDR2 is YFSETQ. The CDR3 protein is CASSTLTAGELFF. Here the CDR3 DNA reads TGCGCCAGCAGCACCCTCACGGCCGGGGAGCTGTTTTTT.

This chain joins TRBV28 and TRBJ2-7; D possibly corresponds to TRBD2 (5 bases). Germline-derived CDR1 and CDR2 are MDHEN and SYDVKM. Between the trimmed V and J ends, which lost 0 bases and 1 base, there was a span of 7 bases. CDR3 length equals 14 residues. The CDR3 DNA follows: TGTGCCAGCAGTTTATGGCGGGCGTCCTACGAGCAGTACTTC. Its protein is CASSLWRASYEQYF. Full variable domain (outside the CDR3, taken from reference TRBV28 and TRBJ2-7): DVKVTQSSRYLVKRTGEKVFLECVQDMDHENMFWYRQDPGLGLRLIYFSYDVKMKEKGDIPEGYSVSREKKERFSLILESASTNQTSMYLCASSLWRASYEQYFGPGTRLTVT.

This clone has only one observation. The chain is built from TRBV5-1 and TRBJ1-5; D is possibly TRBD1 (5 bases). CDR3 length: 14 amino acids. V lost 2 bases to trimming and J lost 7 bases, with 13 bases between them. Germline values: CDR1 SGHRS, CDR2 YFSETQ. The CDR3 reads CASSLGTGEQPQHF. The DNA of the CDR3 is TGCGCCAGCAGCTTAGGTACAGGTGAACAGCCCCAGCATTTT. The full variable domain, rest sourced from reference TRBV5-1 and TRBJ1-5, is KAGVTQTPRYLIKTRGQQVTLSCSPISGHRSVSWYQQTPGQGLQFLFEYFSETQRNKGNFPGRFSGRQFSNSRSEMNVSTLELGDSALYLCASSLGTGEQPQHFGDGTRLSIL.

The chain uses TRBV2 and TRBJ2-1; TRBD1 aligns across 8 bases. The J segment lost 7 bases and the V segment lost 3 bases, leaving 5 bases of the junction unmatched. Germline V lookup: CDR1 SNHLY, CDR2 FYNNEI. This CDR3 is 14 amino acids long. The CDR3 spells CASSDSRGRNEQFF. The CDR3, as DNA: TGTGCCAGCAGTGATAGCAGGGGGCGTAATGAGCAGTTCTTC.

This sequence joins TRBV9 and TRBJ2-3, with 7 bases fitting TRBD2. With 3 bases clipped from V and 3 bases from J, the junction kept 4 bases outside the gene matches. Per the germline V gene, CDR1 is SGDLS and CDR2 is YYNGEE. CDR3 length: 14 amino acids. CDR3 nucleotides: TGTGCCAGCAGCGCAGGACTAGTTACAGATACGCAGTATTTT. Its translation: CASSAGLVTDTQYF.